This TCR beta chain was captured in a study of TIL therapy for anti-PD-1-resistant metastatic lung cancer. About the research overall: Tumors had a median PD-L1 proportion score of 5% to 6.5%. A few tumors were EGFR-mutant and two were ALK-rearranged. Regarding the study as a whole: Patients were highly selected, enriched for treatment-naive, never-smoker and oncogene-addicted cases.

Noted time point: pre-treatment sample, taken before nivolumab and TIL therapy. In regard to this clone: Antigen specificity is unknown.

V lost 0 bases to trimming and J lost 5 bases; unmatched junction nucleotides: 5. The CDR3 extends over 15 amino acids. Germline lookup yields CDR1 LNHNV and CDR2 YYDKDF (reference sequence). This was the immunoSEQ v3 assay. Each library reached 2 million or so read pairs, or 5-6 million at deep level. The protocol was immunoSEQ multiplex PCR, while the TCRdb copy is restricted to in-frame clones and leaves out a portion. The table shows around 59,000 clones, with 69% occurring only once. This specimen was blood, taken at baseline. The chain has TRBV15 and TRBJ2-3, with 7 nucleotides matching TRBD1. The receptor was isolated from a person between 30 and 80 years old with non-small cell lung cancer. The CDR3 is CATSRDDRELDTQYF. DNA for the CDR3: TGTGCCACCAGCAGAGACGACAGGGAACTAGATACGCAGTATTTT. Full variable domain (missing parts from reference TRBV15 and TRBJ2-3): DAMVIQNPRYQVTQFGKPVTLSCSQTLNHNVMYWYQQKSSQAPKLLFHYYDKDFNNEADTPDNFQSRRPNTSFCFLDIRSPGLGDTAMYLCATSRDDRELDTQYFGPGTRLTVL.